Below are 2 T cell receptor beta chains sequenced from a single sample in a study of identical twins. TCRdb ran MiXCR on the 5' RACE reads and lists one entry per CDR3 protein. The sample yields 550,000 to 700,000 distinct CDR3 sequences, more than 9% seen once. These data were also filed under a second study, of yellow fever vaccine responses in identical twins.

Sequencing was done on a sample of PBMCs. The source is a woman in her late teens or twenties in good health.

This clonotype was recorded many times. This chain connects TRBV12-3 or TRBV12-4 to TRBJ2-3, with D possibly matching TRBD1 (6 bases). The CDR3 extends over 16 amino acids. Trimming cost V 2 bases and J 3 bases, with 15 bases left between them. CDR3 in amino acids: CASSLLNQGKTDTQYF. CDR3 nucleotide sequence: TGTGCCAGCAGTTTATTAAATCAGGGGAAGACAGATACGCAGTATTTT.

In this sample, this clonotype turned up many times. CDR3 bases: TGTGCCAGCAGTTTATATAGCGGGGGCACCGGGGAGCTGTTTTTT. Residues: CASSLYSGGTGELFF. The chain joins TRBV28 to TRBJ2-2; 9 bases align to TRBD2. V trimming: 1 base; J trimming: 4 bases; junction bases outside the gene matches: 1. This CDR3 is built from 15 residues. Germline lookup yields CDR1 MDHEN and CDR2 SYDVKM. Together with reference TRBV28 and TRBJ2-2, the CDR3 gives the full variable domain: DVKVTQSSRYLVKRTGEKVFLECVQDMDHENMFWYRQDPGLGLRLIYFSYDVKMKEKGDIPEGYSVSREKKERFSLILESASTNQTSMYLCASSLYSGGTGELFFGEGSRLTVL.